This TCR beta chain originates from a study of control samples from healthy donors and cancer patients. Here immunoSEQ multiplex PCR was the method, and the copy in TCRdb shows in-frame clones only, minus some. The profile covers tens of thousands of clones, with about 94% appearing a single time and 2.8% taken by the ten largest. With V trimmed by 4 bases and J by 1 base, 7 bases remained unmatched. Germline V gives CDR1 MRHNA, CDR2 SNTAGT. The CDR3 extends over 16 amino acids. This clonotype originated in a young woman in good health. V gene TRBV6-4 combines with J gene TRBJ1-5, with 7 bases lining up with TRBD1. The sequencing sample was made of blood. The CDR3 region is CASSVSGTASNQPQHF. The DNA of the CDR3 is TGTGCCAGCAGTGTTTCCGGGACAGCGAGCAATCAGCCCCAGCATTTT.